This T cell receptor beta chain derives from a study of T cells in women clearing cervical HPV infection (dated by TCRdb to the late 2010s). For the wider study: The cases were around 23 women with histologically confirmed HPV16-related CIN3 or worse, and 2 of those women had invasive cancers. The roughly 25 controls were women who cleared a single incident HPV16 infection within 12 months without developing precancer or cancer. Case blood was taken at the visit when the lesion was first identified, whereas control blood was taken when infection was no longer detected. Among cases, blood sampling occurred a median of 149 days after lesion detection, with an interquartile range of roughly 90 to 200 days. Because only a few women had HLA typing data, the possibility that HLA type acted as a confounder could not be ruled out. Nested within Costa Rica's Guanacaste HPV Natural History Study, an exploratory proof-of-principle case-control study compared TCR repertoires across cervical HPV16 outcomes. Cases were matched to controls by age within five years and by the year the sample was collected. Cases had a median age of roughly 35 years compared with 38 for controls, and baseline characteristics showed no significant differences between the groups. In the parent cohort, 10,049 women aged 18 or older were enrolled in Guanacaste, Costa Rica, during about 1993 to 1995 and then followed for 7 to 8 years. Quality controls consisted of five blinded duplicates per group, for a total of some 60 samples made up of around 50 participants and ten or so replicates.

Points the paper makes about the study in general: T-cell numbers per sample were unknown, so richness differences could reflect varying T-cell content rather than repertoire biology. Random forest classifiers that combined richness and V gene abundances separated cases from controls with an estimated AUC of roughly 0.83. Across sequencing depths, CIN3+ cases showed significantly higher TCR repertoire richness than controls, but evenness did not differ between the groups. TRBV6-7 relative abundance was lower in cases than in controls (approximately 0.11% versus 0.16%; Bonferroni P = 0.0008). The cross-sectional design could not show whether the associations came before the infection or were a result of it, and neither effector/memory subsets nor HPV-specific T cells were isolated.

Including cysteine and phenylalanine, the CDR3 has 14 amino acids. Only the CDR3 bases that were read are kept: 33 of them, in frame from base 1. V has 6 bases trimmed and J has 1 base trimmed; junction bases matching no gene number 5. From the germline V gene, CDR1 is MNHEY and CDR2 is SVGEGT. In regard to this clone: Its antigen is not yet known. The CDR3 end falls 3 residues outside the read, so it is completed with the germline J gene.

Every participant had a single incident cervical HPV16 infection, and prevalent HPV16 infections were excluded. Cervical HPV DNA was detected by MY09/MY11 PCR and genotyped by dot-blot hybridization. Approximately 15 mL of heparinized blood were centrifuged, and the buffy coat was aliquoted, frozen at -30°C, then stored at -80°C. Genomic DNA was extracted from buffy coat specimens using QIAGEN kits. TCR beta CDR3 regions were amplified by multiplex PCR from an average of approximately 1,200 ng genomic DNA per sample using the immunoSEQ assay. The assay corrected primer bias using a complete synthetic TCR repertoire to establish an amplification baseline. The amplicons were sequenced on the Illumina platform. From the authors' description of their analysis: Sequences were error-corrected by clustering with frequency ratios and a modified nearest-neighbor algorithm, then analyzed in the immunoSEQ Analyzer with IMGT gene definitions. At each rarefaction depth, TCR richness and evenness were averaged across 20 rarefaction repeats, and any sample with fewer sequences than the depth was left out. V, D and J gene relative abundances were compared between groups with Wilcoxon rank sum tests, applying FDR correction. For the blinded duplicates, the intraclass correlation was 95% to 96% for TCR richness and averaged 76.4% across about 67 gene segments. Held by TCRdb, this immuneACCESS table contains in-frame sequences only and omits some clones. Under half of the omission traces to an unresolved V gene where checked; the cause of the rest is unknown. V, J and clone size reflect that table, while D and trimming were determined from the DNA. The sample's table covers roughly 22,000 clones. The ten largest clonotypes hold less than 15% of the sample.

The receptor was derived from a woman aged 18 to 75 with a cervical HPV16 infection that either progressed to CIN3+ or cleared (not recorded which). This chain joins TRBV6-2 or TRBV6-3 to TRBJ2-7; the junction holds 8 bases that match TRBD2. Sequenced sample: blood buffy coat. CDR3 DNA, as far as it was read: TGTGCCAGCAGACCTGGGACTAGTTCCTACGAG. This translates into CASRPGTSSYE. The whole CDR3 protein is CASRPGTSSYEQYF.